Reported below is one T cell receptor (beta chain). Its recognized antigen is unknown. Per-nucleotide qualities are absent, and no much larger clonotype sits a single base away. Whole blood was collected in K2EDTA tubes by collaborating institutions according to the institutions' own protocols. For TCRbeta analysis, collaborators shipped samples as frozen whole blood, isolated PBMCs, or DNA extracted from either of those sample types. Unmatched junction bases come to 3, with V trimmed by 4 bases and J by 2 bases. Spanning cysteine to phenylalanine, the CDR3 consists of 14 amino acids. Just CDR3 DNA is preserved here, 42 bases in frame from base 1. Via the germline V gene, CDR1 is MNHEY and CDR2 SVGAGI. The sample is drawn from a study of blood T cell repertoires in COVID-19 (dated by TCRdb to the early 2020s). Background for the entire study: Samples covering the acute and convalescent phases of COVID-19 were provided by collaborators in the United States, Italy and Spain. The material from the prospective study consisted of cDNA or gDNA derived from T cells, B-cell-depleted T cells, or PBMCs. Deeply sampled blood TCRbeta repertoires from subjects exposed to, actively infected with, or recovered from COVID-19 were included in the dataset. The repertoires were made available in a free public database intended to serve as a resource for research on the immune response to SARS-CoV-2. The samples were drawn from two sources: the first 160 participants of the ongoing ImmuneRACE study, and 1,000 to 1,500 subjects contributed by 6 global collaborators. Sample metadata almost always included a de-identified subject ID, COVID-19 status, age in years and sex. HLA class I and class II types, where available, came from metadata supplied by the sample provider rather than from assay-based typing. The paper as a whole reports these results and caveats: The quantity of clinical and demographic metadata differed by source and by participant and was supplied without curation.

TCRbeta CDR3 regions were amplified from genomic DNA by means of the immunoSEQ Assay, a bias-controlled multiplex PCR. In the authors' own workflow: The number of nucleated cells in each sample was estimated by amplification of reference gene primers within the assay. To quantify the absolute abundance of each unique TCRbeta CDR3 rearrangement, sequence reads were collapsed and filtered. Productive Simpson clonality was computed per sample as the square root of Simpson's diversity index over productive rearrangements. Entries here come from immuneACCESS through TCRdb and include only in-frame sequences with V and J called. Some clones fail to appear in such tables; in the studies checked, an unresolved V gene covers under half of the shortfall, and the cause of the remainder is unknown. V and J calls and clone size are those listed in that table; D and trimming were worked out from the DNA. The sample includes about 380,000 clones, with around 89% observed a single time. The ten largest clones take up over 1% of the sample.

The sequenced sample consisted of peripheral blood. The chain is made from TRBV6-5 and TRBJ2-7; TRBD1 lines up with 9 middle nucleotides. The sequence was obtained from a man aged 40-49 years with acute or convalescent COVID-19. The bases read TGTGCCAGCAGTTCGGACAGGGGTACCTACGAGCAGTACTTC. Protein translation: CASSSDRGTYEQYF.